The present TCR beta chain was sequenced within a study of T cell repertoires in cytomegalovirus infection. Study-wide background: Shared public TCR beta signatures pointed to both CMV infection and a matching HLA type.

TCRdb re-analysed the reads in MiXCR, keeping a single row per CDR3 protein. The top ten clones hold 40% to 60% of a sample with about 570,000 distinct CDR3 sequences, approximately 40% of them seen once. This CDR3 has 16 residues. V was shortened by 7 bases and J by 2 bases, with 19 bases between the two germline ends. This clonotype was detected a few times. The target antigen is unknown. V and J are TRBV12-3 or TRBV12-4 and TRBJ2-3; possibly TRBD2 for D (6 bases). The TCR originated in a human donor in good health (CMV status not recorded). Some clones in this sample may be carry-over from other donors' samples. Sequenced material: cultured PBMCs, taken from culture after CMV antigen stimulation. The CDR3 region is CASKGLAAISTDTQYF. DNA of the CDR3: TGTGCCAGCAAAGGTTTAGCGGCGATATCCACAGATACGCAGTATTTT.